Each of the 30 T cell receptor beta chains below was sequenced from the same sample in a study of human T cells and chemical hapten exposure. From the 5' RACE reads, TCRdb called clonotypes with MiXCR, one entry per CDR3 protein. The sample yields approximately 140,000 distinct CDR3 sequences, about 4.3% seen once. Total RNA extraction was carried out from unfractionated whole blood. Receptors were obtained from a female donor in good health.

The chain uses TRBV6-1 and TRBJ2-5; D is unresolved. Trimming took 5 bases from V and 8 from J, leaving 12 bases between them. In germline, CDR1 is MNHNS, CDR2 SASEGT. The CDR3 has 12 residues. As DNA, the CDR3 is TGTGCCAGCAGTTCAGACTCGAGAACCCAGTACTTC. This codes for CASSSDSRTQYF.

This clonotype was seen a few times. Given a much more abundant clone one base away, this may be a read error. CDR3: CASSHEIRGEETQYF. The CDR3 DNA reads TGTGCCAGCAGCCACGAAATTAGGGGTGAAGAGACCCAGTACTTC. The V gene is TRBV3-1, the J gene TRBJ2-5, with a possible D match to TRBD1 (5 bases). This CDR3 contains 15 residues. V lost 3 bases to trimming and J lost 3 bases, with 14 bases between them. CDR1 LGHDT and CDR2 YNNKEL come from the germline V gene (reference sequence).

The chain joins TRBV19 to TRBJ1-1, with D uncertain. This CDR3 has 12 amino acids. Germline V lookup: CDR1 LNHDA, CDR2 SQIVND (reference sequence). V gave up 10 bases and J gave up 3 bases, with 12 bases separating them. CDR3 nucleotide sequence: TGTGCCATCAGAAGCTTCGACACTGAAGCTTTCTTT. Translated: CAIRSFDTEAFF.

The chain is built from TRBV6-2 or TRBV6-3 and TRBJ2-1, with D maybe TRBD2 (6 bases). Trimming cost V 7 bases and J 2 bases, with 15 bases left between them. Germline V gene data show CDR1 as MNHEY and CDR2 as SVGEGT. The CDR3 spans 15 residues. The CDR3 DNA reads TGTGCCAGCAAAAGAGGGACGGGGGCCTACAATGAGCAGTTCTTC. It is translated as CASKRGTGAYNEQFF.

The sample holds a few counts of this clonotype. The chain is built from TRBV7-2 and TRBJ1-5; the match to TRBD1 covers 11 bases. This CDR3 contains 15 residues. Germline assignment: CDR1 SGHTA and CDR2 FQGNSA. Trimming at V came to 5 bases and at J to 6 bases, leaving 6 bases not matched to a gene. The CDR3 spells CASSVGQGAFQPQHF. The CDR3 bases are TGTGCCAGCAGCGTCGGACAGGGGGCGTTTCAGCCCCAGCATTTT.

This clonotype was detected ten times or more. This chain joins TRBV6-1 and TRBJ2-7; TRBD2 matches at 11 bases. After removal of 4 bases from V and 7 bases from J, the junction contained 12 bases not matched to a gene. CDR3 length equals 16 residues. CDR1 and CDR2 (germline): MNHNS, SASEGT. CDR3 sequence (DNA): TGTGCCAGCAGTGCGACTAGCGGGGCATCCGGGGGTGAGCAGTACTTC. Translation gives CASSATSGASGGEQYF.

The sample holds many counts of this clonotype. This chain links TRBV29-1 with TRBJ1-4; D gene uncertain. The CDR3 is 12 amino acids. Trimming stripped 3 bases from V and 2 bases from J, with 4 bases between. Germline V gives CDR1 SQVTM, CDR2 ANQGSEA. CDR3 amino acids: CSVEKTNEKLFF. CDR3 bases: TGCAGCGTTGAGAAGACTAATGAAAAACTGTTTTTT.

V gene TRBV7-3 combines with J gene TRBJ2-5, with D possibly being TRBD2 (6 bases). This CDR3 region has 14 residues. Germline CDR1 SGHTA, CDR2 FQGTGA. Trimming left V 2 bases short and J 5 bases short, with 12 bases between. In DNA form, the CDR3 reads TGTGCCAGCAGCTTAGCGGGGCCTCTCGAGACCCAGTACTTC. This gives the protein CASSLAGPLETQYF. Looking up the rest from reference TRBV7-3 and TRBJ2-5 gives the full variable domain: GAGVSQTPSNKVTEKGKYVELRCDPISGHTALYWYRQSLGQGPEFLIYFQGTGAADDSGLPNDRFFAVRPEGSVSTLKIQRTERGDSAVYLCASSLAGPLETQYFGPGTRLLVL.

This clonotype has ten or more counts. This chain connects TRBV5-1 to TRBJ2-3, with 10 bases aligning to TRBD1. Looked up from germline, CDR1 is SGHRS and CDR2 is YFSETQ. This CDR3 has 15 residues. V lost 1 base and J lost 5; bases outside the gene matches: 4. CDR3 in amino acids: CASSLSGTGEDTQYF. CDR3 in DNA: TGCGCCAGCAGCTTGAGCGGGACAGGGGAAGATACGCAGTATTTT.

This clonotype was counted many times. The V call is TRBV20-1, the J call TRBJ1-5, with 8 bases lining up with TRBD1. The CDR3 has 13 residues. With 6 bases clipped from V and 5 bases from J, the junction kept 6 bases outside the gene matches. Germline V lookup: CDR1 DFQATT, CDR2 SNEGSKA (reference sequence). CDR3 coding DNA: TGCAGTGCCGAACAGGGGGTCGATCAGCCCCAGCATTTT. Amino acids: CSAEQGVDQPQHF.

This clonotype was seen many times. V and J are TRBV12-3 or TRBV12-4 and TRBJ1-2, with TRBD1 matching over 10 bases. The CDR3 loop spans 15 amino acids. Unmatched junction bases numbered 3, after V lost 1 base and J lost 4 bases. DNA for the CDR3: TGTGCCAGCAGTTTAGGGGACAGGGGCAGCTATGGCTACACCTTC. This codes for CASSLGDRGSYGYTF.

This clonotype was picked up many times. This chain links TRBV4-3 with TRBJ1-2, with 9 bases that match TRBD1. Germline V lookup: CDR1 LGHNA, CDR2 YSLEER. Trimming cost V 0 bases and J 4 bases; bases outside gene matches: 0. The CDR3 totals 14 residues. As DNA, the CDR3 is TGCGCCAGCAGCCAAGAGGACAGGGGCTATGGCTACACCTTC. Translated, it gives CASSQEDRGYGYTF.

This clonotype occurred many times. The chain employs TRBV24-1 and TRBJ1-4; TRBD1 is a possible D gene (6 bases). With 4 bases removed from V and 7 bases from J, the gap between germline ends came to 12 bases. The CDR3 is 14 residues long. Germline CDR1 reads KGHDR; CDR2 reads SFDVKD. CDR3 protein: CATSDPRDTEKLFF. In DNA form, the CDR3 reads TGTGCCACCAGTGACCCCAGGGACACTGAAAAACTGTTTTTT.

The V and J genes are TRBV18 and TRBJ1-4, with D possibly matching TRBD1 (5 bases). The CDR3 is 15 amino acids. Trimming pared 6 bases from V and 0 bases from J, leaving 11 bases between. Germline loops: CDR1 KGHSH, CDR2 LQKENI. The CDR3 coding sequence is TGTGCCAGCTCGCCCGGGACCCCAACTAATGAAAAACTGTTTTTT. It is translated as CASSPGTPTNEKLFF.

The chain couples TRBV4-2 to TRBJ2-4; 8 bases map to TRBD2. J gave up 10 bases and V 4 bases, and 12 bases lay outside the gene matches. Germline V gene data show CDR1 as LGHNA and CDR2 as YNFKEQ. The CDR3 has 15 amino acids. Written as DNA, the CDR3 is TGTGCCAGCAGCCGGCGGGGGGCCGAAGAGGGGATTCAGTACTTC. It translates to CASSRRGAEEGIQYF.

The V and J genes are TRBV19 and TRBJ1-2; 10 bases align to TRBD1. CDR3 length: 13 residues. J was trimmed by 4 bases and V by 6 bases; bases with no gene match: 2. Per the germline V gene, CDR1 is LNHDA and CDR2 is SQIVND (reference sequence). Here the CDR3 DNA reads TGTGCCAGTAGGACAGGGGGCTCCTATGGCTACACCTTC. This encodes CASRTGGSYGYTF.

This clonotype was counted many times. The genes are TRBV7-2 and TRBJ2-5; no firm D call. Germline loops: CDR1 SGHTA, CDR2 FQGNSA. Trimming took off 1 base at V and 5 bases at J, with 17 bases between the two ends. There are 16 residues in the CDR3. CDR3 sequence: CASSLEFDNFMETQYF. CDR3 nucleotide sequence: TGTGCCAGCAGCTTAGAATTTGACAACTTCATGGAGACCCAGTACTTC.

This clonotype was counted a few times. The chain is built from TRBV6-5 and TRBJ2-3, with D perhaps matching TRBD2 (5 bases). The germline gives CDR1 MNHEY, CDR2 SVGAGI. There are 16 residues in the CDR3. Trimming removed 4 bases at V and 5 bases at J, with 19 bases between. The CDR3 sequence: CASSSKVTIAGDTQYF. The CDR3 nucleotides are TGTGCCAGCAGTTCCAAGGTCACGATCGCGGGAGATACGCAGTATTTT.

This clonotype appeared many times. The CDR3, as DNA: TGTGCCAGCAGCTTAGGACAGGTTCTTAACTATGGCTACACCTTC. It is translated as CASSLGQVLNYGYTF. V gene TRBV7-2 combines with J gene TRBJ1-2; D possibly corresponds to TRBD1 (6 bases). With 1 base removed from V and 1 base from J, the gap between germline ends came to 10 bases. Germline CDR1 and CDR2: SGHTA and FQGNSA. The CDR3 is 15 amino acids.

There are many counts of this clonotype. V is TRBV5-1 and J is TRBJ2-3; no firm D call. The V gene's germline CDR1 is SGHRS and CDR2 YFSETQ. The CDR3 contains 14 residues. V dropped 4 bases and J dropped 5 bases, with 14 bases sitting between them. Written as DNA, the CDR3 is TGCGCCAGCAGCCGGTGGAGCGAACGAGATACGCAGTATTTT. Residues: CASSRWSERDTQYF.

This clonotype was counted at least ten times. V gene TRBV6-5 combines with J gene TRBJ1-1; D uncertain. The germline V and J ends were trimmed by 6 bases and 7 bases, with 15 bases remaining between them. This CDR3 has 13 amino acids. CDR1 is MNHEY, CDR2 SVGAGI, per germline. The DNA of the CDR3 is TGTGCCAGCAGCAACGATCCCGGACTTGAAGCTTTCTTT. Translation: CASSNDPGLEAFF.

At least ten counts were recorded for this clonotype. This chain uses TRBV2 with TRBJ2-3, with D hard to call. This CDR3 has 15 amino acids. Germline V gene data show CDR1 as SNHLY and CDR2 as FYNNEI. The ends were cut back, 0 bases at V and 5 bases at J, with 12 bases in the middle. The CDR3 loop is CASSEALVSLDTQYF. DNA for the CDR3: TGTGCCAGCAGTGAAGCGCTTGTGAGTTTAGATACGCAGTATTTT.

This clonotype was counted many times. The chain carries TRBV2 and TRBJ2-7; D is uncertain. This CDR3 has 11 residues. CDR1 SNHLY and CDR2 FYNNEI come from the germline V gene. The ends were cut back, 7 bases at V and 0 bases at J, with 4 bases in the middle. The CDR3 DNA follows: TGTGCCAGCAAGAGCTCCTACGAGCAGTACTTC. Residues: CASKSSYEQYF.

There are many counts of this clonotype. The chain joins TRBV24-1 to TRBJ2-3; 12 nucleotides agree with TRBD1. V lost 3 bases, J lost 2 bases, and 14 bases stayed unmatched. The V gene's germline CDR1 is KGHDR and CDR2 SFDVKD. The CDR3 contains 20 residues. CDR3 in DNA: TGTGCCACCAGTGATCGCGGGACAGGGGGCGCAGGGACCATCACAGATACGCAGTATTTT. Residues: CATSDRGTGGAGTITDTQYF.

This clonotype was recorded at least ten times. CDR3 nucleotide sequence: TGTGCCAGCAGTTTTGGTCAGCCCCAGCATTTT. Its protein is CASSFGQPQHF. The V and J genes are TRBV12-3 or TRBV12-4 and TRBJ1-5; D gene unclear. V was clipped by 3 bases and J by 6 bases, with 3 bases between them. The CDR3 runs 11 residues.

The chain is built from TRBV27 and TRBJ1-4; no definite D call. The CDR3 loop spans 14 amino acids. Deletions cut 2 bases from V and 0 bases from J, with 4 bases between. The germline V gene encodes CDR1 MNHEY and CDR2 SMNVEV (reference sequence). Written as DNA, the CDR3 is TGTGCCAGCAGTTTACGAACAACTAATGAAAAACTGTTTTTT. This codes for CASSLRTTNEKLFF.

There are many counts of this clonotype. V usage is TRBV3-1 and J usage is TRBJ1-1, with D hard to call. Per the germline V gene, CDR1 is LGHDT and CDR2 is YNNKEL (reference sequence). V lost 0 bases and J lost 7, with 9 bases in between. The CDR3 is 13 amino acids. CDR3 bases: TGTGCCAGCAGCCAAGATAGAACACTTGAAGCTTTCTTT. Protein sequence: CASSQDRTLEAFF.

This clonotype was seen at least ten times. The rearrangement joins TRBV30 to TRBJ1-1; possible D gene TRBD1, 6 bases. The V gene lost 4 bases and the J gene lost 3 bases, with 15 bases spanning the gap. The CDR3 contains 14 residues. Per germline, CDR1 GTSNPN and CDR2 SVGIG (reference sequence). CDR3 in DNA: TGTGCCTGGACGAACAGGGTCGGTTACACTGAAGCTTTCTTT. Its translation is CAWTNRVGYTEAFF.

This clonotype has at least ten counts. V is TRBV21-1 and J is TRBJ2-5; TRBD2 is the table's D call, not checked against the DNA. TRBV21-1 is given as a pseudogene. This CDR3 has 15 amino acids. CDR3 bases: TGTGCCAGCAGCAAGCGGGGAGAACTAGGAGAGACCCAGTACTTC. Translation gives CASSKRGELGETQYF.

This clonotype was picked up many times. The V gene is TRBV7-2, the J gene TRBJ1-1; no reliable D call. In germline, CDR1 is SGHTA, CDR2 FQGNSA. This CDR3 has 13 amino acids. V gave up 1 base and J gave up 0 bases, with 3 bases separating them. CDR3 nucleotides: TGTGCCAGCAGCTTAGGTATGAACACTGAAGCTTTCTTT. Protein: CASSLGMNTEAFF.